This entry concerns a single TCR beta chain. The sample comes from a study of Ad26.COV2.S vaccination and SARS-CoV-2 variants. Study-wide context: Donor was one of the participants in the Ad26.COV2.S arm of the COV1001 trial.

The treatment was: around 19 received Ad26.COV2.S at low or high dose, single or two shots; about 5 received placebo; per-sample allocation not given. The investigators took samples on day 63 after the first vaccine or placebo injection. The CDR3 contains 17 residues. The ends were cut back, 1 base at V and 0 bases at J, with 13 bases in the middle. CDR1 is LNHNV, CDR2 YYDKDF, per germline (reference sequence). The repertoire was sequenced with immunoSEQ multiplex PCR; TCRdb's copy has only in-frame clones and lacks some. The sample consists of about 350,000 clones, about nine tenths of them appearing once.

V usage is TRBV15 and J usage is TRBJ1-5; D gene uncertain. The sequences come from peripheral blood, collected in a trial of Ad26.COV2.S vaccine versus placebo. The TCR originated in a person between 18 and 59 years old who received the Ad26.COV2.S COVID-19 vaccine or a placebo. Here the CDR3 DNA reads TGTGCCACCAGCAGAGTGGGAGGGCTTTATAGCAATCAGCCCCAGCATTTT. Translation gives CATSRVGGLYSNQPQHF. Based on the CDR3 plus reference TRBV15 and TRBJ1-5, the full variable domain is DAMVIQNPRYQVTQFGKPVTLSCSQTLNHNVMYWYQQKSSQAPKLLFHYYDKDFNNEADTPDNFQSRRPNTSFCFLDIRSPGLGDTAMYLCATSRVGGLYSNQPQHFGDGTRLSIL.